This T cell receptor (beta chain) was captured in a study of shared clonotypes between healthy human individuals. The germline V gene has CDR1 SQVTM and CDR2 ANQGSEA. V lost 3 bases and J 5 bases, leaving 22 bases between the germline ends. CDR3 length equals 16 residues. Comments on this clone: Its antigen is undetermined.

Broader study findings: Estimated clonotype richness was generally higher in naive than memory subsets. Naive CD4 clonotypes were shared across several donors at around 5%.

Generated by immunoSEQ multiplex PCR, the TCRdb table keeps only in-frame clones and is missing some. The sample shows around 1.9 million clones, just over 90% of them seen only once. CD45RO negativity and positive selection for CCR7 defined naive CD8 cells, a population that excluded terminally differentiated effector memory CD45RA+ cells. This clonotype was sampled from a man between 18 and 35 years old in good health. Some clones in this sample may be carry-over from other donors' samples. The V and J genes are TRBV29-1 and TRBJ2-5, with D possibly matching TRBD1 (6 bases). The sample consisted of naive CD8+ T cells from PBMCs. The CDR3 spells CSVDPSLGGQTETQYF. The DNA of the CDR3 is TGCAGCGTTGATCCATCCTTAGGCGGACAGACGGAGACCCAGTACTTC.